Included here is one T cell receptor beta chain sequence, with context. The germline V gene encodes CDR1 MNHEY and CDR2 SVGAGI. The germline V and J ends were trimmed by 6 bases and 3 bases, with 17 bases remaining between them. The CDR3 is 15 amino acids. This sample was included in a study of blood T cell repertoires in COVID-19. Turning to the study itself: Researchers got acute and convalescent COVID-19 samples from the United States, Italy and Spain. The cDNA or gDNA used as material had been derived from T cells, B-cell-depleted T cells, or PBMCs.

Authors' analysis steps: How many nucleated cells were present was estimated from reference gene primer amplification. The data were produced by immunoSEQ multiplex PCR, yet TCRdb's version contains in-frame clones alone and is incomplete. From that table come the V and J calls and clone size; the DNA was used to work out D and trimming. In the table there are about 240,000 clones, approximately 78% of which are singletons. This clonotype originated in a woman aged 55-69 years with active or convalescent COVID-19. Sample: peripheral blood. The gene calls are TRBV6-5 and TRBJ1-2, with TRBD1 as a possible D gene (6 bases). The CDR3 region is CASSQRQAPYYGYTF. DNA of the CDR3: TGTGCCAGCAGCCAGAGACAGGCACCCTACTATGGCTACACCTTC.